This TCR beta chain was sequenced during a study of blood T cell repertoires in COVID-19. As for the study in general: Whether acute or convalescent, the COVID-19 samples came from the United States, Italy and Spain. The analysed material was cDNA or gDNA that came from T cells, B-cell-depleted T cells, or PBMCs.

Per germline, CDR1 KGHSH and CDR2 LQKENI. V gave up 6 bases and J gave up 8 bases; unmatched junction bases: 5. The CDR3 runs 13 residues. In the study's own analysis: The assay estimated nucleated cells by amplifying reference gene primers. The assay was immunoSEQ multiplex PCR, and TCRdb's table has in-frame clones only and misses some. V, J and clone size are taken as reported in that table, and D and trimming were inferred from the DNA itself. Of around 57,000 clones listed, roughly 80% are singletons. The receptor was derived from an older woman with acute or convalescent COVID-19. The sequenced sample consisted of peripheral blood. The V and J genes are TRBV18 and TRBJ1-4, with 8 bases that match TRBD1. CDR3 bases: TGTGCCAGCTCCTCGGGACAGGACGAAAAACTGTTTTTT. Protein sequence: CASSSGQDEKLFF.